This TCR beta chain was profiled in a study of shared clonotypes between healthy human individuals. Positive CCR7 selection of CD45RO-negative cells yielded the naive CD8 cells, and terminally differentiated effector memory CD45RA+ cells were excluded. Study observations and caveats: Naive subsets, compared against memory subsets, generally had larger estimated richness values. A reduction in generation probabilities was seen for non-shared clonotypes relative to those shared by all four donors. Naive CD4 clonotypes were shared across a handful of donors at about 5.2%.

V gave up 4 bases and J gave up 5 bases, with 11 bases separating them. The CDR3 has 13 amino acids. Germline V gene lookup returns CDR1 WSHSY and CDR2 SAAADI. Data came from immunoSEQ multiplex PCR; TCRdb stores just in-frame clones and leaves some out. The top ten hold about 0.12% of the sample, which has hundreds of thousands of clones, approximately 96% seen once. Points on this clone: Its matching antigen is unknown.

The sequence was obtained from a young woman in good health. Sequencing was done on a sample of naive CD8+ T cells sorted from blood. This chain connects TRBV10-2 to TRBJ2-5; tentative D call: TRBD2 (6 bases). For the CDR3, the DNA is TGCGCCAGCAGTGGAGTCGGGAGTGAGACCCAGTACTTC. Amino acid sequence: CASSGVGSETQYF.